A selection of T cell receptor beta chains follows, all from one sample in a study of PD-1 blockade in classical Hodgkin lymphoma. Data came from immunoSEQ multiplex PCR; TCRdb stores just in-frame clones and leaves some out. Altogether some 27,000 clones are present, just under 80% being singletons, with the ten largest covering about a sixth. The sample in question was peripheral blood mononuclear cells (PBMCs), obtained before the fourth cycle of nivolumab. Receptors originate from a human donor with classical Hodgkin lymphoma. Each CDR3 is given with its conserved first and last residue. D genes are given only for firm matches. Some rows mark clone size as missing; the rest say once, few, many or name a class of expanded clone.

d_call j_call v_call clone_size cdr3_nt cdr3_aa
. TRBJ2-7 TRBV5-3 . TGTGCCAGAAGATATGTCCGGAGCGAGCAGTACTTC CARRYVRSEQYF
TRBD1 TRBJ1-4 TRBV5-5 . TGTGCCAGCAGCTTGGGACAGGGAAATGAAAAACTGTTTTTT CASSLGQGNEKLFF
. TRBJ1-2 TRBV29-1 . TGCAGCGTTGCCAACCCTGGCTACACCTTC CSVANPGYTF
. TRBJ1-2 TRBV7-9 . TGTGCCAGCAGCTTAGAGGGGACGGACCATGGCTACACCTTC CASSLEGTDHGYTF
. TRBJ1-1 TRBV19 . TGTGCCAGTACCCGGTTGGGAGCGAACACTGAAGCTTTCTTT CASTRLGANTEAFF
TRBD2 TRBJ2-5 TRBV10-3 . TGTGCCATCAGGAGCGGGGGATACGAGACCCAGTACTTC CAIRSGGYETQYF
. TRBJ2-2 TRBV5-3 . TGTGCCAGAAGCTTTAATTACGGGGCCGATAACACCGGGGAGCTGTTTTTT CARSFNYGADNTGELFF
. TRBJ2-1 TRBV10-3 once TGTGCCATCAGTTCGGACAGAAGCTCCTACAATGAGCAGTTCTTC CAISSDRSSYNEQFF
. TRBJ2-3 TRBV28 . TGTGCCAGCAGGGGCGGGAAGAACACAGATACGCAGTATTTT CASRGGKNTDTQYF
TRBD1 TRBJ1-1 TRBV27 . TGTGCCAGCAGTTTAATGACAGGGACTGAAGCTTTCTTT CASSLMTGTEAFF
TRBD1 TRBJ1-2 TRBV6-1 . TGTGCCAGCAGTCTGACAGGGTCGATGGGAGGCTACACCTTC CASSLTGSMGGYTF
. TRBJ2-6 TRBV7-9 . TGTGCCAGCAGCTTATCACGGTTAGCTGGGGCCAACGTCCTGACTTTC CASSLSRLAGANVLTF
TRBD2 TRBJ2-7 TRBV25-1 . TGTGCCAGCAGTGAATGGGGTAGCGGGAGCTACGAGCAGTACTTC CASSEWGSGSYEQYF
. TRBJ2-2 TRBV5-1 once TGCGCCAGCAGCTGGGCGGGACTCGGTACGAACACCGGGGAGCTGTTTTTT CASSWAGLGTNTGELFF
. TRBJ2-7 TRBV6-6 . TGTGCCAGCAGTTACTGGGGGAGCTCCTACGAGCAGTACTTC CASSYWGSSYEQYF
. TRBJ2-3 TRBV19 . TGTGCCAGTAGTATAGCGAGCAACACAGATACGCAGTATTTT CASSIASNTDTQYF
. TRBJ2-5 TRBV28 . TGTGCCAGCAGCAACCCGTCGGTGTCCCGCGGAGTGACTGGGACCCAGTACTTC CASSNPSVSRGVTGTQYF
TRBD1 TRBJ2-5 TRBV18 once TGTGCCAGCTCACCAATGGCAGGGGGCATGGGAGAGACCCAGTACTTC CASSPMAGGMGETQYF
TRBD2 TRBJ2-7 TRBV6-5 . TGTGCCAGCAGGTCAGGCGCTAGCGGGAGAAGGGAGCAGTACTTC CASRSGASGRREQYF
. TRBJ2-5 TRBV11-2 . TGTGCCAGCAGCCAGGGACTTCCACAACTACAAGAGACCCAGTACTTC CASSQGLPQLQETQYF
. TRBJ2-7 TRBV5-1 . TGCGCCAGCAGCCTCCGGGACACCTACGAGCAGTACTTC CASSLRDTYEQYF
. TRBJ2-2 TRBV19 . TGTGCCTCCAGGGTTGCCGGGGAGCTGTTTTTT CASRVAGELFF
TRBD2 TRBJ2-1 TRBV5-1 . TGCGCCAGCAGCCCACCTAGCGGGTCATCCTACAATGAGCAGTTCTTC CASSPPSGSSYNEQFF
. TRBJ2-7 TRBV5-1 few TGCGCCAGCAGCTTGCTGGGCCCGGGGAGTGAGCAGTACTTC CASSLLGPGSEQYF
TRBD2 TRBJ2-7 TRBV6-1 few TGTGCCAGCAGTGGGACTAGCGACTCCTACGAGCAGTACTTC CASSGTSDSYEQYF
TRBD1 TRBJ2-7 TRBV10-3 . TGTGCCATCAGGACGGACAGGGGAGGATACGAGCAGTACTTC CAIRTDRGGYEQYF
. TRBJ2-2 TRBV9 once TGTGCCAGCAGCTTCCGACTGACCGGGGAGCTGTTTTTT CASSFRLTGELFF
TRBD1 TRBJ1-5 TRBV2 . TGTGCCAGCAGACCTTGGGACAGGGCAAATCAGCCCCAGCATTTT CASRPWDRANQPQHF
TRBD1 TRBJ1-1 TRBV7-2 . TGTGCCAGCAGCAAACGGGACAGACCTATGAACACTGAAGCTTTCTTT CASSKRDRPMNTEAFF
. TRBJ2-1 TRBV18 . TGTGCCAGCTCACCTAAGAGCTCCTACAATGAGCAGTTCTTC CASSPKSSYNEQFF
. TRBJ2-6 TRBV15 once TGTGCCACCAGCATAGTGACAAAGTCGGGCAACGTCCTGACTTTC CATSIVTKSGNVLTF
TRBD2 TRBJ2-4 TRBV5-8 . TGTGCCAGCAAATCAGCGGGAGCAAACATTCAGTACTTC CASKSAGANIQYF
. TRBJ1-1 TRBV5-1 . TGCGCCAGCAGCCGGGAAGGTTTAGGGAAGGCTGAAGCTTTCTTT CASSREGLGKAEAFF
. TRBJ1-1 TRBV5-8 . TGTGCCAGCTTTAATGCGCGGGGGCTCAGGACTGAAGCTTTCTTT CASFNARGLRTEAFF
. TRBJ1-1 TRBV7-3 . TGTGCCAGCAGCTTAGATTCGATTGAAGCTTTCTTT CASSLDSIEAFF
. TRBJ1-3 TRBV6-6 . TGTGCCAGCAGCCAGGGGTATAGATCTGGAAACACCATATATTTT CASSQGYRSGNTIYF
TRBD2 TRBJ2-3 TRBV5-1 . TGCGCCAGCAGCTTGCCTAGCGGGAGGATAGATACGCAGTATTTT CASSLPSGRIDTQYF
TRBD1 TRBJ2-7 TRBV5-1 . TGCGCCAGCAGCTTCAGGGGGTCCTACGAGCAGTACTTC CASSFRGSYEQYF
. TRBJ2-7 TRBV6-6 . TGTGCCAGCAGTTCAATCTACGAGCAGTACTTC CASSSIYEQYF
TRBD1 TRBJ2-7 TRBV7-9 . TGTGCCAGCAGTCACCGGGACAGGGGCTCCGAGCAGTACTTC CASSHRDRGSEQYF
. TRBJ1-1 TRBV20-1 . TGCAGTGCTAGATCTAACACTGAAGCTTTCTTT CSARSNTEAFF
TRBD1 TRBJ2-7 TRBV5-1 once TGCGCCAGCAGCTTGCCGACAGGGGTCGACGAGCAGTACTTC CASSLPTGVDEQYF
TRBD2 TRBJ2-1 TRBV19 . TGTGCCAGTAGTGTAGGACTAGCGGGAGTAACTTTAGGTGAGCAGTTCTTC CASSVGLAGVTLGEQFF
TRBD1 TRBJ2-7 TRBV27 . TGTGCCAGCAGTCCGGGACAGGGGTCTGTCGAGCAGTACTTC CASSPGQGSVEQYF
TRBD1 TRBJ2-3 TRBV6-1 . TGTGCTCTAGGGGGCGGCACAGATACGCAGTATTTT CALGGGTDTQYF
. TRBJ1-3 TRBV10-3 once TGTGCCATCAGTGAGGTTCGGGAGAGCTCTGGAAACACCATATATTTT CAISEVRESSGNTIYF
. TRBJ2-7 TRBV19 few TGTGCCAGTAGTATACAAAGCTCCTACGAGCAGTACTTC CASSIQSSYEQYF
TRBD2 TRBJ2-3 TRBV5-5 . TGTGCCAGCAGCATCCTTAGCGGGAGGGCAGATACGCAGTATTTT CASSILSGRADTQYF
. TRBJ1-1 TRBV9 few TGTGCCAGCAGTCCTTGGACCGCAATCACTGAAGCTTTCTTT CASSPWTAITEAFF
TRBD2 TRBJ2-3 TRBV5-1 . TGCGCCAGCAGGGAGACTAGCGGAGCTAGCACAGATACGCAGTATTTT CASRETSGASTDTQYF
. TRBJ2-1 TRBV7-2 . TGTGCCAGCAGCTCACTAGGGTTAGCGCCCTACAATGAGCAGTTCTTC CASSSLGLAPYNEQFF
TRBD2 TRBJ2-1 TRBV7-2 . TGTGCCAGCAGCTTAGGTCTAGCGGGAGCATATGAGCAGTTCTTC CASSLGLAGAYEQFF
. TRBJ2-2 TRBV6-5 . TGTGCCAGCAGTGAAAGGGGAAGCGGGGAGCTGTTTTTT CASSERGSGELFF
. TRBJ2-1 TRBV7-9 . TGTGCCAGCAGCTTAGCTAGCGGCCAGCAGTTCTTC CASSLASGQQFF
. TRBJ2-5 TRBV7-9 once TGTGCCAGCAGCCAGTTGGGGCGGGAAGAGACCCAGTACTTC CASSQLGREETQYF
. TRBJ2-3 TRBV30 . TGTGCCTTTTTGGTGGGGGTTGCAGATACGCAGTATTTT CAFLVGVADTQYF
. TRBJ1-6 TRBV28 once TGTGCCAGCAGTCGAGGAGGGGGGAGTTCACCCCTCCACTTT CASSRGGGSSPLHF
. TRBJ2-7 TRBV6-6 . TGTGCCAGCAGTCTAGCGCATTCCTACGAGCAGTACTTC CASSLAHSYEQYF